The TCR beta chain described here comes from a study of beta chain features in type 1 diabetes (dated by TCRdb to the late 2010s). Turning to the overall study: No differences in mean age, gender distribution, total cell number or subset yield were found between patients and healthy donors. A total of 107,917,701 sorted cells were examined across all samples, and the number of cells per subset was strongly correlated with RNA yield. The study compared the TCRB repertoires of sorted circulating CD4+ T cell subsets in recently diagnosed type 1 diabetes patients with those in matched healthy donors. Naive and central memory subsets were obtained from all 30 or so donors, but regulatory and stem cell-like memory subsets were isolated from only 8 patients and roughly 8 healthy donors. Overall results and qualifications from the work: At VDJ recombination sites, type 1 diabetes patients had fewer insertions and more deleted nucleotides, which implies abnormalities in thymic rearrangement. Type 1 diabetes patients showed a moderate but significant shortening of TCRB CDR3 length in all four CD4+ subsets. Because cDNA was sequenced instead of genomic DNA, highly expressing activated cells could be over-represented, though the groups showed no difference in activation or CD3 levels. Naive, central memory and regulatory TCRB repertoires appeared to be more alike among patients than among healthy donors. PCR may preferentially amplify shorter templates, but because patient and control samples were amplified and corrected together, any resulting skew would affect both groups equally. Because the HLA sub-analyses included only small numbers of individuals, any influence of HLA type on TCRB rearrangement was left unresolved.

This clone showed up just a few times. It lacks a known antigen. No base quality information exists; no much larger clone differs at one position. From each donor, a single peripheral blood sample of approximately 110 mL on average was drawn into heparinised tubes. Naive, central memory, regulatory and stem cell-like memory CD4+ T cells were sorted on a BD FACSAria II using a panel including CD45RO, CCR7, CD25, CD127, CD95 and CD27. Purity was above 98% for every sorted population. Right away, PBMCs were isolated by Lymphoprep density gradient centrifugation and were stained directly, with no culture step. So that batch effects would be minimized, each experiment stained and sorted samples in pairs, pairing one healthy donor with one patient. Trimming accounts for 4 bases at V and 7 bases at J, while the number of junction bases matched to no gene is 5. The germline V gene sets CDR1 to SGHAT and CDR2 to FQNNGV. Including the terminal cysteine and phenylalanine, the CDR3 comprises 14 residues. Kept here is only the CDR3 DNA, which spans 42 bases and is read in frame from base 1.

The High Capacity cDNA Reverse Transcription Kit was used to reverse transcribe all of the isolated RNA, meaning that expressed TCRB transcripts were what got sequenced. Deep immunoSEQ sequencing was performed on naive, central memory and regulatory T cell samples, with an average of roughly 4 million total reads per sample. Sorted cells were lysed in RLT buffer, and RNA was extracted using DNase-treated RNeasy Micro or Mini kits according to cell number. Each cell subset was processed separately to prevent cross-contamination, with patient and healthy donor samples processed together. The immunoSEQ multiplex PCR was used to amplify TCRB sequences from cDNA, yielding 87-bp fragments that span the CDR3 region. Amplicons were sequenced on the Illumina HiSeq platform. In the original analysis: Synthetic template baselines were used to correct PCR bias computationally, reads within Hamming distance 2 were collapsed, and singletons that could not be merged were discarded. By aligning reads against IMGT, V, D and J genes, CDR3 length, and insertions or deletions at six rearrangement sites were assigned. Within each subset, clonotype counts were normalized to sorted cell number, after which true diversity and Gini coefficients were computed with the tcR R package. The overlap coefficient, calculated on TCRB nucleotide sequences, was used to quantify repertoire sharing. Out-of-frame TCRB sequences from naive cells were analyzed as a proxy for the pre-selection repertoire. TCRdb provides this immuneACCESS table in a form limited to in-frame rearrangements. Some clones are lacking; in checked studies, under half of them reflect an unresolved V gene, and why the rest are absent is not known. That table is the source of V, J and clone size, and D and trimming were worked out from the DNA. This sample is represented by more than 120,000 clones; less than 11% of them were singletons. Of the sample, approximately 1.3% is held by the ten largest clones.

Sequenced: naive CD4+ T cells from blood. Taken with the paper, the label for cell subset or site translates to: true naive CD4+ T cells. The sequence is built from TRBV11-2 and TRBJ1-5; 9 junctional bases match TRBD1. The receptor was derived from a man younger than 35 in good health. The CDR3 region: CASSYRQGGQPQHF. The DNA sequence is given as TGTGCCAGCAGCTACAGACAGGGGGGACAGCCCCAGCATTTT.